This TCR beta chain was captured by sequencing in a study of CD8 T cells in Susac syndrome. V trimming: 3 bases; J trimming: 5 bases; junction bases outside the gene matches: 7. The CDR3 runs to 15 residues. Germline V CDR1 and CDR2: SGHAT, FQNNGV. Random hexamers primed reverse transcription of roughly 0.45 to 1 ug RNA. TCRdb used MiXCR to reprocess the immunoSEQ multiplex PCR reads, holding one entry per CDR3 protein. The data show around 130,000 distinct CDR3 sequences, 90% to 95% seen once. This sequence was found in a human donor with multiple sclerosis. Sequencing was carried out using CD8+ T cells from PBMCs. This chain joins TRBV11-2 and TRBJ2-7, with 10 nucleotides matching TRBD2. The CDR3: CASSFVGLAKNEQYF. Here the CDR3 DNA reads TGTGCCAGCAGCTTCGTGGGACTAGCGAAGAACGAGCAGTACTTC.